Described below is a single T cell receptor (beta chain) sequence and its context. Clones were read by immunoSEQ multiplex PCR, and TCRdb kept only the in-frame ones, dropping some. The sample records under 150,000 clones, more than 80% being singletons. Deletions cut 2 bases from V and 7 bases from J, with 11 bases between. The germline V gene encodes CDR1 LGHDT and CDR2 YNNKEL (reference sequence). The CDR3 is 14 residues long. These data originate in a study of control samples from healthy donors and cancer patients. The sequence derives from a woman aged 45-65 years with colorectal cancer. The sample comprised PBMCs. This chain uses TRBV3-1 (or the pseudogene TRBV3-2) with TRBJ2-2; D unresolved. Here the CDR3 DNA reads TGTGCCAGCAGCCAATTGGGCCAGCTCGGGGAGCTGTTTTTT. Its protein product is CASSQLGQLGELFF.